Following are 32 T cell receptor beta chains from one sample sequenced in a study of blood T cell repertoires in COVID-19. Generated by immunoSEQ multiplex PCR, the TCRdb table keeps only in-frame clones and is missing some. Of a few hundred thousand clones in the sample, approximately 90% are singletons; the top ten hold approximately 12%. Sequencing input: peripheral blood. The source of these receptors is a woman aged 45-65 years with COVID-19, enrolled during active disease.

The chain uses TRBV19 and TRBJ1-1; tentative D call: TRBD1 (5 bases). V lost 7 bases and J lost 5, with 14 bases in between. Germline V gene data show CDR1 as LNHDA and CDR2 as SQIVND (reference sequence). The CDR3 covers 13 residues. CDR3 sequence reads: CASTSQVGTEAFF. DNA of the CDR3: TGTGCCAGTACATCACAGGTGGGGACTGAAGCTTTCTTT.

The chain joins TRBV14 to TRBJ1-1; no clear D. Germline CDR1 reads SGHDN; CDR2 reads FVKESK. V was cut by 1 base and J by 5 bases, with 20 bases left in between. The CDR3 runs 17 residues. The CDR3 DNA is TGTGCCAGCAGCCAAGTGGGGTTAGGACTCCCGTTGACTGAAGCTTTCTTT. Translated, it gives CASSQVGLGLPLTEAFF.

The J gene is TRBJ1-2, the V gene TRBV9; 8 positions agree with TRBD1. V lost 0 bases, J lost 4 bases, and 5 bases stayed unmatched. The CDR3 is 15 residues long. Per the germline V gene, CDR1 is SGDLS and CDR2 is YYNGEE. The CDR3 DNA reads as TGTGCCAGCAGCGTAGGTGGACAGGGTTTCTATGGCTACACCTTC. Amino acid sequence: CASSVGGQGFYGYTF.

This clone showed up many times. This sequence joins TRBV28 and TRBJ1-2; tentatively, D is TRBD1 (5 bases). Germline V gene data show CDR1 as MDHEN and CDR2 as SYDVKM. CDR3 length: 16 amino acids. Deletions cut 8 bases from V and 0 bases from J, with 19 bases between. This CDR3 is CASSTRGGGANYGYTF. The CDR3 DNA reads as TGTGCCAGCTCAACCCGCGGGGGAGGGGCTAACTATGGCTACACCTTC.

The chain has TRBV5-6 and TRBJ1-2; 10 bases are shared with TRBD1. CDR1 is SGHDT and CDR2 is YYEEEE in the germline V gene. The CDR3 runs to 15 residues. J lost 8 bases, V lost 4 bases, and 11 bases had no gene match. CDR3 region: CASSTRDRDRGGYTF. CDR3 coding DNA: TGTGCCAGCAGCACCCGTGACCGGGACAGGGGCGGCTACACCTTC.

V usage is TRBV7-2 and J usage is TRBJ1-1; tentative D call: TRBD1 (5 bases). Trimming stripped 4 bases from V and 1 base from J, with 10 bases between. The germline V gene encodes CDR1 SGHTA and CDR2 FQGNSA. CDR3 length: 14 residues. In DNA, the CDR3 is TGTGCCAGCAGCTACCCGCAGGGGAACACTGAAGCTTTCTTT. Amino acids: CASSYPQGNTEAFF.

The rearrangement uses TRBV9 and TRBJ1-2; 8 positions agree with TRBD1. The CDR3 is 15 amino acids. Germline values: CDR1 SGDLS, CDR2 YYNGEE. The trim removed 3 bases at V and 1 base at J, leaving 5 bases unmatched. The CDR3 spells CASSGGTGDNYGYTF. CDR3 sequence (DNA): TGTGCCAGCAGCGGTGGGACAGGTGATAACTATGGCTACACCTTC.

This sequence joins TRBV24-1 and TRBJ2-1; TRBD2 might be the D (5 bases). The length of the CDR3 is 14 residues. The germline gives CDR1 KGHDR, CDR2 SFDVKD. Trimming left V 3 bases short and J 8 bases short, with 13 bases between. CDR3 sequence (DNA): TGTGCCACCAGTGATCAGGAAGGGCGGGATGAGCAGTTCTTC. Protein: CATSDQEGRDEQFF.

This chain joins TRBV28 and TRBJ1-4; 7 bases map to TRBD1. The V segment lost 5 bases and the J segment 0 bases; nucleotides outside the gene matches: 9. Germline V gene sequence: CDR1 MDHEN, CDR2 SYDVKM. This CDR3 is 17 amino acids long. The CDR3 sequence is CASSTGVEAATNEKLFF. CDR3 in DNA: TGTGCCAGCAGTACAGGGGTGGAGGCCGCAACTAATGAAAAACTGTTTTTT. Complete variable domain (other parts from reference TRBV28 and TRBJ1-4): DVKVTQSSRYLVKRTGEKVFLECVQDMDHENMFWYRQDPGLGLRLIYFSYDVKMKEKGDIPEGYSVSREKKERFSLILESASTNQTSMYLCASSTGVEAATNEKLFFGSGTQLSVL.

This chain connects TRBV19 to TRBJ1-1; D call uncertain. Trimming took 6 bases from V and 2 from J, leaving 16 bases between them. The CDR3 totals 15 residues. CDR1 and CDR2 (germline): LNHDA, SQIVND (reference sequence). The CDR3 reads CASSQSTVANTEAFF. CDR3 in DNA: TGTGCCAGTAGCCAATCAACAGTTGCCAACACTGAAGCTTTCTTT.

This sequence joins TRBV10-3 and TRBJ1-1; D remains ambiguous. CDR1 is ENHRY, CDR2 SYGVKD, per germline. This CDR3 region has 12 residues. Trimming left V 3 bases short and J 7 bases short, with 9 bases between. The CDR3 DNA reads TGTGCCATCAGTGAAGTCCGGGGTGAAGCTTTCTTT. Residues: CAISEVRGEAFF.

This sequence joins TRBV5-1 and TRBJ1-5; 9 nucleotides match TRBD1. The germline V gene encodes CDR1 SGHRS and CDR2 YFSETQ. V was pared by 4 bases and J by 6 bases, with 8 bases of the junction left unmatched. The CDR3 consists of 15 residues. The CDR3 coding sequence is TGCGCCAGCAGCGCAGGGACAGGGATAGGTCAGCCCCAGCATTTT. The encoded protein is CASSAGTGIGQPQHF.

This chain joins TRBV7-2 and TRBJ2-5; 8 bases agree with TRBD1. V lost 4 bases, J lost 5 bases, and 6 bases stayed unmatched. The CDR3 runs to 14 residues. From germline, CDR1 is SGHTA and CDR2 FQGNSA. CDR3 residues: CASSSGQGWETQYF. The CDR3 DNA reads as TGTGCCAGCAGCTCCGGACAGGGTTGGGAGACCCAGTACTTC.

This clone is a singleton in its sample. V is TRBV4-1 and J is TRBJ2-2; TRBD1 is a possible D gene (5 bases). V was clipped by 4 bases and J by 7 bases, with 19 bases between them. Germline V gene lookup returns CDR1 MGHRA and CDR2 YSYEKL. This CDR3 comprises 16 residues. In nucleotides, the CDR3 is TGCGCCAGCAGCCTCAGAGATAGGGGCATTGACGGGGAGCTGTTTTTT. Translated: CASSLRDRGIDGELFF.

This chain joins TRBV5-1 and TRBJ1-1; 7 bases agree with TRBD1. The germline V gene has CDR1 SGHRS and CDR2 YFSETQ. Losses at the gene ends were 5 bases for V and 5 bases for J; bases not matched to a gene: 9. The CDR3 length is 14 residues. In DNA form, the CDR3 reads TGCGCCAGCAGACTAGGGGGCTGGGAGACTGAAGCTTTCTTT. Its protein product is CASRLGGWETEAFF.

The chain is built from TRBV18 and TRBJ1-4, with D tentatively TRBD1 (6 bases). This CDR3 has 17 amino acids. The V gene's germline CDR1 is KGHSH and CDR2 LQKENI. The V and J ends lost 3 bases and 0 bases respectively, with 14 bases between them. Written as DNA, the CDR3 is TGTGCCAGCTCACCTGGGACAACCACTGCAACTAATGAAAAACTGTTTTTT. It is translated as CASSPGTTTATNEKLFF.

The chain has TRBV7-2 and TRBJ1-4, with D possibly TRBD1 on 6 matching bases. CDR1 is SGHTA, CDR2 FQGNSA, per germline. The CDR3 runs 14 residues. Trimming left V 0 bases short and J 13 bases short, with 15 bases between. The CDR3 loop is CASSLADGGTRLFF. The CDR3 DNA sequence: TGTGCCAGCAGCTTAGCGGACGGGGGGACAAGACTGTTTTTT.

Regarding this clone: Other nucleotide sequences from this sample produce the same CDR3. The J gene is TRBJ1-2, the V gene TRBV5-1; D remains unclear. Trimming removed 0 bases at V and 6 bases at J, with 6 bases between. Per the germline V gene, CDR1 is SGHRS and CDR2 is YFSETQ. This CDR3 has 12 amino acids. DNA for the CDR3: TGCGCCAGCAGCTTGGGGGGAGATGGCTACACCTTC. It is translated as CASSLGGDGYTF.

The chain combines TRBV19 with TRBJ1-1; TRBD1 matches 7 bases. The V and J ends lost 10 bases and 4 bases, in that order; junction bases with no gene match: 15. Germline V lookup: CDR1 LNHDA, CDR2 SQIVND (reference sequence). CDR3 length: 15 amino acids. CDR3 residues: CATFGGTAGGTEAFF. The DNA of the CDR3 is TGTGCCACCTTCGGAGGGACAGCGGGGGGCACTGAAGCTTTCTTT. The full variable domain, its missing parts supplied by reference TRBV19 and TRBJ1-1, is DGGITQSPKYLFRKEGQNVTLSCEQNLNHDAMYWYRQDPGQGLRLIYYSQIVNDFQKGDIAEGYSVSREKKESFPLTVTSAQKNPTAFYLCATFGGTAGGTEAFFGQGTRLTVV.

This chain connects TRBV14 to TRBJ1-1; 8 bases agree with TRBD1. Germline CDR1 is SGHDN and CDR2 is FVKESK. The CDR3 has 18 amino acids. The V and J ends lost 3 bases and 4 bases, in that order; junction bases with no gene match: 16. Here the CDR3 reads CASSHIAGQAVRGTEAFF. As DNA, the CDR3 is TGTGCCAGCAGCCATATCGCGGGACAGGCCGTACGGGGCACTGAAGCTTTCTTT.

The chain uses TRBV9 and TRBJ1-1, with D hard to call. Trimming removed 4 bases at V and 1 base at J, with 5 bases between. The CDR3 runs 12 residues. CDR1 SGDLS and CDR2 YYNGEE come from the germline V gene. CDR3 residues: CASSSSNTEAFF. For the CDR3, the DNA is TGTGCCAGCAGCTCCTCGAACACTGAAGCTTTCTTT.

The genes are TRBV3-1 (or the pseudogene TRBV3-2) and TRBJ2-5; tentatively, D is TRBD1 (5 bases). The V and J ends lost 4 bases and 5 bases respectively, with 11 bases between them. This CDR3 region has 13 residues. Germline values: CDR1 LGHDT, CDR2 YNNKEL (reference sequence). CDR3 region: CASSLWGLETQYF. In DNA, the CDR3 is TGTGCCAGCAGCCTTTGGGGCCTGGAGACCCAGTACTTC.

The chain employs TRBV6-2 or TRBV6-3 and TRBJ2-1, with a weak D call TRBD1 (6 bases). The CDR3 spans 15 residues. Germline values: CDR1 MNHEY, CDR2 SVGEGT. Trimming cost V 2 bases and J 7 bases, with 15 bases left between them. The CDR3 DNA is TGTGCCAGCAGTTACGCACAGGGAATCTTGAATGAGCAGTTCTTC. This sequence encodes CASSYAQGILNEQFF.

The chain recombines TRBV9 with TRBJ2-2, with D unclear. Germline CDR1 reads SGDLS; CDR2 reads YYNGEE. This CDR3 comprises 12 residues. V lost 4 bases and J lost 4, with 5 bases in between. CDR3 sequence reads: CASSPFTGELFF. The DNA for the CDR3 is TGTGCCAGCAGCCCATTCACCGGGGAGCTGTTTTTT.

This chain links TRBV21-1 with TRBJ1-2. TRBV21-1 corresponds to a pseudogene. The CDR3 sequence is 15 residues long. For the CDR3, the DNA is TGTGCCAGCAGCAAACCGGTGGGGGGATTTTATGGCTACACCTTC. It encodes CASSKPVGGFYGYTF.

The chain combines TRBV24-1 with TRBJ1-2; no reliable D call. CDR1 KGHDR and CDR2 SFDVKD come from the germline V gene. Deletions cut 6 bases from V and 10 bases from J, with 5 bases between. CDR3 length: 9 amino acids. The CDR3 reads CATSLFYTF. As DNA, the CDR3 is TGTGCCACCAGTCTTTTCTACACCTTC.

Note on this clone: This CDR3 is also generated by other DNA sequences in the sample. The chain joins TRBV29-1 to TRBJ2-7, with TRBD1 identical over 10 bases. CDR1 is SQVTM and CDR2 is ANQGSEA in the germline V gene. After removal of 2 bases from V and 4 bases from J, the junction contained 2 bases not matched to a gene. The CDR3 runs to 13 residues. CDR3 coding DNA: TGCAGCGTTGAATCGGGACAGGGGTACGAGCAGTACTTC. It specifies CSVESGQGYEQYF.

As regards this clone: This specimen includes other DNA sequences encoding the same CDR3. The gene calls are TRBV3-1 (or the pseudogene TRBV3-2) and TRBJ2-2; D is unclear. V was cut by 3 bases and J by 2 bases, with 7 bases left in between. This CDR3 is built from 14 residues. Germline CDR1 and CDR2: LGHDT and YNNKEL (reference sequence). The CDR3 spells CASSQGRNTGELFF. CDR3 bases: TGTGCCAGCAGCCAGGGCAGAAACACCGGGGAGCTGTTTTTT.

The CDR3 reads CASSTTGGPSPQHF. CDR3 coding DNA: TGTGCCAGCAGTACCACAGGGGGGCCCTCGCCCCAGCATTTT. This rearrangement joins TRBV6-5 to TRBJ1-5; 8 nucleotides align to TRBD1. V lost 5 bases and J lost 9; bases outside the gene matches: 9. CDR3 size: 14 residues. CDR1 and CDR2 from the germline V gene are MNHEY and SVGAGI.

About this clone itself: One junction end disagrees with the germline gene, perhaps due to a read error. The genes are TRBV4-1 and TRBJ1-4, with D unclear. From germline, CDR1 is MGHRA and CDR2 YSYEKL. The length of the CDR3 is 13 residues. CDR3 sequence reads: CASRQGRNEKLFF. The CDR3 nucleotides read TGCGCCAGCAGGCAAGGGAGAAATGAAAAACTGTTTTTT.

The chain has TRBV5-1 and TRBJ1-4; TRBD1 matches 9 bases. The V gene end was trimmed by 4 bases and the J gene end by 8 bases; junction bases not matched to a gene: 9. Germline loops: CDR1 SGHRS, CDR2 YFSETQ. The CDR3 extends over 15 amino acids. CDR3 amino acids: CASSPLTTGGEKLFF. The CDR3 nucleotides are TGCGCCAGCAGCCCACTTACGACAGGGGGGGAAAAACTGTTTTTT.

The chain uses TRBV19 and TRBJ2-7; a possible D gene is TRBD2 (5 bases). Germline CDR1 LNHDA, CDR2 SQIVND (reference sequence). V was clipped by 7 bases and J by 5 bases, with 30 bases between them. The CDR3 runs 18 residues. CDR3 bases: TGTGCCAGTAATCAAGATGGTGGACTCCCGGGGAGACCTCACGAGCAGTACTTC. Its protein product is CASNQDGGLPGRPHEQYF.